This entry lists 17 T cell receptor beta chains sequenced from one sample in a study of breast tumors, draining lymph nodes, adjacent tissues. TCRdb ran MiXCR on the multiplex PCR reads and lists one entry per CDR3 protein. Of 150,000 to 200,000 distinct CDR3 sequences detected, about 33% appear once; the ten largest clones hold 3.5% to 4.5%. Breast cancer patients provided tissue from their axillary draining lymph nodes. Sample: axillary lymph node tissue. The receptor set was obtained from a female donor with breast cancer. Some clones in this sample may be carry-over from other donors' samples.

The genes are TRBV27 and TRBJ2-2; 8 bases are a match to TRBD1. CDR1 and CDR2 from the germline V gene are MNHEY and SMNVEV (reference sequence). Unmatched junction bases numbered 8, after V lost 4 bases and J lost 7 bases. The CDR3 runs to 15 residues. The CDR3 DNA follows: TGTGCCAGCAGTTCTACGACAGGGGAGGACGGGGAGCTGTTTTTT. As protein: CASSSTTGEDGELFF.

This clonotype has at least ten counts. The chain recombines TRBV11-2 with TRBJ2-1, with D possibly being TRBD1 (6 bases). The V gene's germline CDR1 is SGHAT and CDR2 FQNNGV. This CDR3 contains 16 residues. Trimming took off 3 bases at V and 0 bases at J, with 12 bases between the two ends. CDR3 region: CASSLGQGSSYNEQFF. CDR3 DNA: TGTGCCAGCAGCTTGGGGCAGGGGAGCTCCTACAATGAGCAGTTCTTC.

This clonotype occurred many times. The genes are TRBV6-5 and TRBJ1-4; 9 bases fit TRBD1. CDR3 length: 14 amino acids. V was clipped by 2 bases and J by 10 bases; unmatched bases: 5. Per germline, CDR1 MNHEY and CDR2 SVGAGI. The CDR3 region has the DNA TGTGCCAGCAGTTACGGGACAGGGATAGCAAAACTGTTTTTT. Protein sequence: CASSYGTGIAKLFF.

The chain recombines TRBV20-1 with TRBJ2-6; no clear D gene. This CDR3 has 12 residues. V was pared by 5 bases and J by 9 bases, with 11 bases between. The germline CDR1 and CDR2 sequences are DFQATT and SNEGSKA (reference sequence). In DNA, the CDR3 is TGCAGTGCTGACCATGGAGTCAACGTCCTGACTTTC. As protein: CSADHGVNVLTF.

As to this clonotype: A much larger clone lies a single base off, so this may be a read error. The genes are TRBV7-2 and TRBJ2-1; D perhaps matches TRBD2 (7 bases). The CDR3 spans 15 residues. CDR1 and CDR2 (germline): SGHTA, FQGNSA. The V gene lost 5 bases and the J gene lost 7 bases, with 18 bases spanning the gap. The CDR3 bases are TGTGCCAGCAGCAATCTAGTGGGGGGGCGGAATGAGCAGTTCTTC. This translates into CASSNLVGGRNEQFF.

This clonotype has just one count. A read error may be the cause here, since a much bigger clone is one base away. V is TRBV27 and J is TRBJ2-5; 8 bases match TRBD2. CDR3 length: 14 residues. Germline V gene data show CDR1 as MNHEY and CDR2 as SMNVEV (reference sequence). V shed 4 bases and J 5 bases; nucleotides not matched to a gene: 6. This CDR3 is CASSSPAGAETQYF. The CDR3 nucleotides read TGTGCCAGCAGTTCGCCAGCGGGGGCGGAGACCCAGTACTTC.

This clonotype appeared many times. The chain has TRBV2 and TRBJ2-1; TRBD2 aligns across 12 bases. The CDR3 runs to 16 residues. J gave up 7 bases and V 4 bases, and 8 bases lay outside the gene matches. Germline CDR1 SNHLY, CDR2 FYNNEI. The CDR3 DNA reads as TGTGCCAGCAGTGTACTAGCGGGGGGTCTAGGGAATGAGCAGTTCTTC. It encodes CASSVLAGGLGNEQFF.

This clonotype appeared many times. The chain recombines TRBV7-9 with TRBJ2-1; a possible D gene is TRBD1 (6 bases). The CDR3 is 13 amino acids. Trimming removed 7 bases from V and 9 bases from J, with 16 bases in between. From germline, CDR1 is SEHNR and CDR2 FQNEAQ (reference sequence). In DNA, the CDR3 is TGTGCCAGCAACGACCGTAGAGGGGGTGAGCAGTTCTTC. Translation: CASNDRRGGEQFF.

This clonotype was recorded a few times. With a much larger clone just one base away, this may be a read error. The chain is built from TRBV5-6 and TRBJ2-7; D possibly uses TRBD1 or TRBD2 (5 bases each). Germline V gene sequence: CDR1 SGHDT, CDR2 YYEEEE. This CDR3 is 14 amino acids long. With 3 bases removed from V and 3 bases from J, the gap between germline ends came to 13 bases. The CDR3 DNA is TGTGCCAGCAGCTGGCTGGGACCGGACTACGAGCAGTACTTC. Translated, it gives CASSWLGPDYEQYF. Combining the CDR3 with reference TRBV5-6 and TRBJ2-7 gives the whole variable domain DAGVTQSPTHLIKTRGQQVTLRCSPKSGHDTVSWYQQALGQGPQFIFQYYEEEERQRGNFPDRFSGHQFPNYSSELNVNALLLGDSALYLCASSWLGPDYEQYFGPGTRLTVT.

This clonotype was seen repeatedly, ten times or more. This sequence joins TRBV27 and TRBJ2-5, with D perhaps TRBD1 (5 bases). The ends were cut back, 6 bases at V and 4 bases at J, with 18 bases in the middle. The CDR3 extends over 15 amino acids. The V gene's germline CDR1 is MNHEY and CDR2 SMNVEV (reference sequence). The CDR3: CASSRRSARGETQYF. The CDR3 DNA sequence: TGTGCCAGCAGCCGACGTAGTGCTAGGGGAGAGACCCAGTACTTC.

At least ten counts were recorded for this clonotype. The V call is TRBV2, the J call TRBJ2-5; TRBD1 matches 7 bases. The V gene end was trimmed by 3 bases and the J gene end by 5 bases; junction bases not matched to a gene: 9. CDR1 is SNHLY and CDR2 is FYNNEI in the germline V gene. The CDR3 is made up of 15 amino acids. CDR3: CASSEFAQGWETQYF. CDR3 nucleotides: TGTGCCAGCAGTGAGTTTGCACAGGGGTGGGAGACCCAGTACTTC.

The CDR3 sequence is CSASRAGCSYNEQFF. CDR3 nucleotide sequence: TGCAGCGCTTCCCGAGCGGGGTGCTCCTACAATGAGCAGTTCTTC. The chain combines TRBV29-1 with TRBJ2-1, with 7 nucleotides matching TRBD2. After removal of 7 bases from V and 0 bases from J, the junction contained 9 bases not matched to a gene. Germline CDR1 reads SQVTM; CDR2 reads ANQGSEA. The CDR3 sequence is 15 residues long.

V is TRBV6-5 and J is TRBJ2-7; TRBD1 aligns across 9 bases. CDR3 length equals 17 residues. Germline CDR1 and CDR2: MNHEY and SVGAGI. Trimming took 0 bases from V and 6 from J; bases not matched to a gene: 12. In DNA form, the CDR3 reads TGTGCCAGCAGTTACTCGCCTCCGGGACAGGGTATCACCGAGCAGTACTTC. Translated, it gives CASSYSPPGQGITEQYF.

DNA of the CDR3: TGTGCCAGTTCACCCATCAGGGATGGCTACACCTTC. This translates into CASSPIRDGYTF. The rearrangement links TRBV6-5 to TRBJ1-2, with a possible D match to TRBD1 (5 bases). The germline V gene has CDR1 MNHEY and CDR2 SVGAGI. V lost 9 bases, J lost 6 bases, and 14 bases lay in between. CDR3 length: 12 residues.

This clonotype came up many times. The chain has TRBV5-5 and TRBJ2-5; weak D call: TRBD1 (5 bases). The CDR3 consists of 18 residues. Germline V gives CDR1 SGHKS, CDR2 YYEKEE (reference sequence). The V end was cut by 0 bases, the J end by 2 bases, with 20 bases between. The CDR3 DNA sequence: TGTGCCAGCAGCTTGGGAGCAGGGATAGGGGCAACACAAGAGACCCAGTACTTC. It specifies CASSLGAGIGATQETQYF.

Only a few counts were recorded for this clonotype. This clone may be a read error of a much larger clone one base away. J is TRBJ2-5 and V is TRBV20-1, with TRBD2 matching over 8 bases. The CDR3 totals 17 residues. The germline V gene encodes CDR1 DFQATT and CDR2 SNEGSKA (reference sequence). The J segment lost 2 bases and the V segment lost 5 bases, leaving 16 bases of the junction unmatched. The CDR3: CSAPCPPLAALQETQYF. The CDR3, as DNA: TGCAGTGCTCCCTGCCCCCCACTAGCGGCACTACAAGAGACCCAGTACTTC.

In this sample, this clonotype turned up a few times. This sequence joins TRBV7-2 and TRBJ2-7; possible D gene TRBD2, 5 bases. Germline CDR1 and CDR2: SGHTA and FQGNSA. This CDR3 contains 13 residues. Trimming stripped 3 bases from V and 5 bases from J, with 11 bases between. Written as DNA, the CDR3 is TGTGCCAGCAGCTTCCAGCGGCCGGACGAGCAGTACTTC. It is translated as CASSFQRPDEQYF.